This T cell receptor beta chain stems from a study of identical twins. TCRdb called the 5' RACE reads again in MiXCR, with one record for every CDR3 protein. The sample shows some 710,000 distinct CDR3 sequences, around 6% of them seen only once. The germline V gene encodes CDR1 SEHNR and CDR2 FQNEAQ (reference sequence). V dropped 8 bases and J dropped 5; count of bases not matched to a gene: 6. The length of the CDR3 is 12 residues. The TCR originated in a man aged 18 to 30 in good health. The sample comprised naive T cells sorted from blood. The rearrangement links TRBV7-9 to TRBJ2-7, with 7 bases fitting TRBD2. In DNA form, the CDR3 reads TGTGCCAGCGGTAGGGAGGGACACGAGCAGTACTTC. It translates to CASGREGHEQYF.